Given below is one T cell receptor (beta chain) in context. Its antigen is not identified. This sample stems from a study of blood T cells in healthy people across ages. Study-level findings and limits: Donor CMV status, an unknown factor, possibly confounded changes in expanded clonotypes.

A second PCR, run for roughly 7 to 11 cycles, used a sample-barcoded 5' primer plus a J-beta primer mix. TCRdb analysed the 5' RACE reads with MiXCR anew, one entry per CDR3 protein. The data show 500,000 to 700,000 distinct CDR3 sequences, approximately 30% seen once. Researchers report isolating at least 7 million PBMCs per sample. Per germline, CDR1 SGHAT and CDR2 FQNNGV. The V gene lost 6 bases and the J gene lost 0 bases, with 17 bases spanning the gap. This CDR3 has 16 amino acids. V and J are TRBV11-2 and TRBJ1-1, with D tentatively TRBD1 (5 bases). This receptor was obtained from an elderly woman in good health. Material for sequencing was blood. The CDR3 is CASRWGAAAMNTEAFF. CDR3 nucleotide sequence: TGTGCCAGCAGATGGGGCGCCGCAGCAATGAACACTGAAGCTTTCTTT.